The sequence of this TCR beta chain was determined in a study of cytomegalovirus exposure and HLA in healthy donors. PCR amplification relied on 60 Vbeta primers (plus 13 Jbeta primers). Assay: immunoSEQ multiplex PCR; the TCRdb copy retains only in-frame clones and omits some. The sample lists 150,000 to 200,000 clones, around four fifths occurring once. V trimming: 5 bases; J trimming: 5 bases; junction bases outside the gene matches: 12. The V gene's germline CDR1 is SGHTA and CDR2 FQGTGA. The CDR3 has 17 amino acids. It was healthy bone marrow donors who served as donors. The V call is TRBV7-3, the J call TRBJ2-3; 11 nucleotides match TRBD2. This TCR was sampled from a woman in her fifties or sixties in good health and CMV-seronegative. Sequencing was performed on PBMCs. The CDR3 loop reads CASSTLAGGPLVDTQYF. As DNA, the CDR3 is TGTGCCAGCAGCACTTTAGCGGGAGGGCCTTTAGTAGATACGCAGTATTTT.